This TCR beta chain was documented in a study of post-analysis software for immune sequencing data. Study-level information: Disease courses included relapsing-remitting, secondary progressive and progressive-relapsing multiple sclerosis.

Whole-study results and caveats: Diversity measured as normalized Chao1 was significantly lower in multiple sclerosis patients than in controls. By F measure, samples from a shared preparation batch strongly co-clustered. Among several TRBV segments more frequent in patients than controls were TRBV5-6, TRBV5-1 and TRBV20-1.

J lost 3 bases, V lost 4 bases, and 9 bases had no gene match. CDR3 length equals 17 residues. Germline V gene sequence: CDR1 SGHRS, CDR2 YFSETQ. Only a few counts were recorded for this clonotype. Its antigen remains unknown. Unique molecular identifiers featured in each of the TCR beta cDNA libraries. The yield from roughly 1 to 10 million T cells was 500,000 or so cDNA molecules in total. Using its own MiXCR run on the PCR reads, TCRdb lists one record per CDR3 protein. This sample has about 680,000 distinct CDR3 sequences, with more than 50% found just once. The chain employs TRBV5-1 and TRBJ2-1, with 11 nucleotides matching TRBD2. The source is a girl aged 2 to 9 with multiple sclerosis. What was sequenced was blood. The CDR3 here is CASSPILAGGNYNEQFF. The CDR3, as DNA: TGCGCCAGCAGCCCGATCCTAGCGGGAGGAAACTACAATGAGCAGTTCTTC.